Following are 30 T cell receptor beta chains from one sample sequenced in a study of blood T cell repertoires in COVID-19. TCRdb's table, derived via immunoSEQ multiplex PCR, lists solely in-frame clones and lacks some. Here the sample spans around 320,000 clones, nearly 90% being singletons. The sample taken for sequencing was PBMCs or T cells enriched from blood (not recorded which). These receptors originate from a woman aged 18 to 35 with acute COVID-19.

This sequence joins TRBV7-3 and TRBJ2-1; D may be TRBD2 (6 bases). Per the germline V gene, CDR1 is SGHTA and CDR2 is FQGTGA. The V gene lost 0 bases and the J gene lost 9 bases, with 12 bases spanning the gap. There are 14 residues in the CDR3. The CDR3 coding sequence is TGTGCCAGCAGCTTAACCGGGGGAGTGAGTGAGCAGTTCTTC. Its protein is CASSLTGGVSEQFF.

Regarding this clone: A much larger clone differs from this one at a single base, so this may be a read error. Other DNA variants within this sample encode the same CDR3. This chain joins TRBV11-2 and TRBJ1-1; 7 bases are shared with TRBD1. Germline V gives CDR1 SGHAT, CDR2 FQNNGV. Trimming removed 4 bases from V and 3 bases from J; junction bases left unmatched: 2. The CDR3 spans 13 residues. CDR3 sequence reads: CASSSQGDTEAFF. CDR3 nucleotides: TGTGCCAGCAGCTCGCAGGGGGACACTGAAGCTTTCTTT.

This clone was counted between two and nine times. The rearrangement links TRBV7-3 to TRBJ2-1, with a tentative D call TRBD1 (5 bases). Germline V CDR1 and CDR2: SGHTA, FQGTGA. The germline V and J ends were trimmed by 6 bases and 6 bases, with 15 bases remaining between them. This CDR3 spans 14 amino acids. CDR3 protein: CASSPMPRGNEQFF. The CDR3 nucleotides read TGTGCCAGCAGTCCGATGCCTAGGGGCAATGAGCAGTTCTTC.

The J gene is TRBJ2-1, the V gene TRBV24-1, with TRBD1 matching over 9 bases. The germline gives CDR1 KGHDR, CDR2 SFDVKD. Trimming cost V 1 base and J 8 bases; bases outside gene matches: 8. This CDR3 contains 16 residues. The CDR3 region is CATSDLWGTGKYEQFF. CDR3 sequence (DNA): TGTGCCACCAGTGATTTATGGGGGACAGGGAAATATGAGCAGTTCTTC.

This chain uses TRBV7-9 with TRBJ1-1, with D perhaps TRBD1 (5 bases). The CDR3 is made up of 17 amino acids. Germline lookup yields CDR1 SEHNR and CDR2 FQNEAQ (reference sequence). Deletions cut 2 bases from V and 3 bases from J, with 19 bases between. The CDR3 loop is CASSLNRGDFFDTEAFF. As DNA, the CDR3 is TGTGCCAGCAGCTTAAATCGGGGGGATTTTTTCGACACTGAAGCTTTCTTT.

This clone was seen a few times. The rearrangement joins TRBV18 to TRBJ2-7; D perhaps matches TRBD1 (6 bases). V lost 3 bases, J lost 6 bases, and 18 bases lay in between. CDR3 length: 15 amino acids. Per the germline V gene, CDR1 is KGHSH and CDR2 is LQKENI. The DNA of the CDR3 is TGTGCCAGCTCACCTTTTATCACAGGGACGGGCGAGCAGTACTTC. This translates into CASSPFITGTGEQYF.

V is TRBV28 and J is TRBJ2-7; 7 nucleotides agree with TRBD2. The trim removed 3 bases at V and 1 base at J, leaving 3 bases unmatched. Germline V gene data show CDR1 as MDHEN and CDR2 as SYDVKM. The CDR3 consists of 14 residues. The CDR3 region is CASSFSGSSYEQYF. In DNA, the CDR3 is TGTGCCAGCAGTTTTAGCGGGTCTTCCTACGAGCAGTACTTC.

The chain joins TRBV4-1 to TRBJ1-2; possible D gene TRBD1, 6 bases. V lost 4 bases to trimming and J lost 0 bases, with 21 bases between them. The germline V gene encodes CDR1 MGHRA and CDR2 YSYEKL. The CDR3 contains 18 residues. CDR3 loop: CASSPKFGTRRTNYGYTF. CDR3 sequence (DNA): TGCGCCAGCAGCCCCAAATTCGGGACAAGGCGGACTAACTATGGCTACACCTTC.

This chain connects TRBV6-4 to TRBJ1-6; possible D gene TRBD1, 5 bases. The CDR3 runs to 15 residues. The germline CDR1 and CDR2 sequences are MRHNA and SNTAGT. Trimming left V 3 bases short and J 7 bases short, with 13 bases between. CDR3 DNA sequence: TGTGCCAGCAGTGAGGCCGGGGGGATGAATTCACCCCTCCACTTT. Protein sequence: CASSEAGGMNSPLHF.

The rearrangement links TRBV21-1 to TRBJ1-1. TRBV21-1 is labeled a pseudogene. The CDR3 is 14 amino acids. Here the CDR3 DNA reads TGTGCCAGCCGAAATAGACGCTCGGGCACTGAAGCTTTCTTT. Protein sequence: CASRNRRSGTEAFF.

The V gene is TRBV5-1, the J gene TRBJ1-2, with D uncertain. The CDR3 runs 15 residues. Between the trimmed V and J ends, which lost 7 bases and 5 bases, there was a span of 21 bases. Germline V lookup: CDR1 SGHRS, CDR2 YFSETQ. CDR3 amino acids: CASRSSWSPGYGYTF. For the CDR3, the DNA is TGCGCCAGCCGTTCGAGTTGGAGCCCCGGTTATGGCTACACCTTC.

The chain recombines TRBV7-9 with TRBJ2-2, with no clear D. CDR1 and CDR2 (germline): SEHNR, FQNEAQ (reference sequence). The CDR3 has 16 residues. Trimming stripped 5 bases from V and 1 base from J, with 14 bases between. CDR3: CASSPILQENTGELFF. In DNA form, the CDR3 reads TGTGCCAGCAGCCCTATTCTGCAGGAGAACACCGGGGAGCTGTTTTTT. Supplemented by reference TRBV7-9 and TRBJ2-2, the full variable domain reads DTGVSQNPRHKITKRGQNVTFRCDPISEHNRLYWYRQTLGQGPEFLTYFQNEAQLEKSRLLSDRFSAERPKGSFSTLEIQRTEQGDSAMYLCASSPILQENTGELFFGEGSRLTVL.

V usage is TRBV7-2 and J usage is TRBJ2-5; tentatively, D is TRBD2 (5 bases). The CDR3 extends over 16 amino acids. Trimming shortened V by 2 bases and J by 0 bases, and 13 bases separated the two germline ends. CDR1 is SGHTA, CDR2 FQGNSA, per germline. The CDR3 DNA reads TGTGCCAGCAGCTTAATTCCCCCGGGGTACCAAGAGACCCAGTACTTC. Protein sequence: CASSLIPPGYQETQYF.

This rearrangement joins TRBV10-3 to TRBJ2-7; D call uncertain. With 2 bases removed from V and 1 base from J, the gap between germline ends came to 9 bases. The germline CDR1 and CDR2 sequences are ENHRY and SYGVKD. The CDR3 loop spans 14 amino acids. The chain's CDR3 is CAISEVTSSYEQYF. The CDR3 nucleotides read TGTGCCATCAGTGAGGTGACTTCATCCTACGAGCAGTACTTC.

This clone was seen once. The rearrangement uses TRBV4-1 and TRBJ2-1; 11 nucleotides align to TRBD2. The CDR3 runs to 20 residues. Germline V gene sequence: CDR1 MGHRA, CDR2 YSYEKL. V shed 2 bases and J 0 bases; nucleotides not matched to a gene: 12. The CDR3 nucleotides read TGCGCCAGCAGCCAATCGAGGCTAGCGGGAGGCGACTACTCCTACAATGAGCAGTTCTTC. It encodes CASSQSRLAGGDYSYNEQFF.

V is TRBV7-6 and J is TRBJ2-3; D possibly corresponds to TRBD2 (6 bases). Trimming took off 4 bases at V and 1 base at J, with 12 bases between the two ends. Germline V CDR1 and CDR2: SGHVS, FNYEAQ. The CDR3 has 15 amino acids. CDR3 in DNA: TGTGCCAGCAGCTCTTCTAGCGTCGGCACAGATACGCAGTATTTT. Translating it yields CASSSSSVGTDTQYF.

As for this clone: Other nucleotide sequences in the sample specify the same CDR3. The genes are TRBV30 and TRBJ2-1; maybe TRBD1 (5 bases). V was cut by 2 bases and J by 1 base, with 9 bases left in between. The CDR3 is made up of 14 amino acids. Germline CDR1 and CDR2: GTSNPN and SVGIG (reference sequence). The CDR3 spells CAWSRGTSYNEQFF. The CDR3 coding sequence is TGTGCCTGGAGTAGGGGTACATCCTACAATGAGCAGTTCTTC.

J is TRBJ1-2 and V is TRBV19; TRBD1 aligns across 11 bases. The CDR3 runs to 15 residues. Germline V gene sequence: CDR1 LNHDA, CDR2 SQIVND (reference sequence). The junction had 8 bases not matched to a gene; V was cut back by 4 bases and J by 7 bases. The CDR3 here is CASSTQGQGAGGYTF. Written as DNA, the CDR3 is TGTGCCAGTAGTACTCAAGGACAGGGGGCAGGTGGCTACACCTTC.

The CDR3 DNA sequence: TGTGCCAGCAGTTACGGCGGAACCCTCACAGATACGCAGTATTTT. The encoded protein is CASSYGGTLTDTQYF. The chain joins TRBV6-5 to TRBJ2-3; the D is unclear. V gave up 2 bases and J gave up 2 bases, with 11 bases separating them. The CDR3 totals 15 residues. Germline CDR1 and CDR2: MNHEY and SVGAGI.

The chain has TRBV7-2 and TRBJ2-3; TRBD2 agrees at 7 bases. CDR3 length: 16 amino acids. V lost 4 bases and J lost 1; bases outside the gene matches: 8. The germline V gene has CDR1 SGHTA and CDR2 FQGNSA. DNA of the CDR3: TGTGCCAGCAGCTCCAAGCGGGGCGGGGGCACAGATACGCAGTATTTT. This encodes CASSSKRGGGTDTQYF.

Here the CDR3 DNA reads TGTGCCAGCAGCTTGGCAGGGCCTGGAAACACCATATATTTT. Encoded protein: CASSLAGPGNTIYF. The chain carries TRBV9 and TRBJ1-3; D perhaps matches TRBD1 (5 bases). This CDR3 region has 14 residues. The V gene's germline CDR1 is SGDLS and CDR2 YYNGEE. The V end lost 4 bases, the J end lost 2 bases, and 10 bases lay between the germline ends.

The chain joins TRBV28 to TRBJ2-2, with TRBD2 matching 10 bases. Germline V lookup: CDR1 MDHEN, CDR2 SYDVKM. The junction had 2 bases not matched to a gene; V was cut back by 6 bases and J by 1 base. CDR3 length equals 15 residues. Here the CDR3 DNA reads TGTGCCAGCAGCCCTAGCGGGAGGAACACCGGGGAGCTGTTTTTT. Its protein is CASSPSGRNTGELFF.

The J gene is TRBJ1-1, the V gene TRBV30; TRBD1 aligns across 9 bases. Germline V gives CDR1 GTSNPN, CDR2 SVGIG (reference sequence). CDR3 length: 13 residues. Trimming removed 5 bases from V and 0 bases from J; junction bases left unmatched: 1. CDR3 coding DNA: TGTGCCTGGGACAGGGGGATGAACACTGAAGCTTTCTTT. Amino acids: CAWDRGMNTEAFF.

The chain couples TRBV28 to TRBJ1-2; 7 bases are shared with TRBD1. Germline V gene lookup returns CDR1 MDHEN and CDR2 SYDVKM. The trim removed 3 bases at V and 8 bases at J, leaving 12 bases unmatched. There are 15 residues in the CDR3. This chain's CDR3 is CASSFLQTTGLGYTF. The CDR3 DNA is TGTGCCAGCAGTTTTCTCCAAACGACAGGGTTGGGCTACACCTTC.

The rearrangement joins TRBV5-5 to TRBJ2-7; no firm D call. CDR1 is SGHKS and CDR2 is YYEKEE in the germline V gene (reference sequence). The CDR3 sequence is 12 residues long. Trimming removed 5 bases from V and 3 bases from J, with 9 bases in between. The CDR3 spells CASSPADYEQYF. The DNA for the CDR3 is TGTGCCAGCAGTCCTGCAGACTACGAGCAGTACTTC.

The rearrangement uses TRBV18 and TRBJ1-6; D is perhaps TRBD1 (5 bases). Germline loops: CDR1 KGHSH, CDR2 LQKENI. The CDR3 loop spans 15 amino acids. Trimming took 2 bases from V and 8 from J, leaving 13 bases between them. CDR3 coding DNA: TGTGCCAGCTCACCAAAACGGACATCGGATTCACCCCTCCACTTT. Its protein product is CASSPKRTSDSPLHF.

The chain joins TRBV12-5 to TRBJ1-4; D unresolved. CDR3 length: 15 amino acids. V lost 0 bases, J lost 0 bases, and 5 bases lay in between. CDR1 and CDR2 (germline): LGHNT, FRNRAP. This CDR3 is CASGLVTATNEKLFF. The CDR3 region has the DNA TGTGCTAGTGGTTTGGTAACAGCAACTAATGAAAAACTGTTTTTT.

This chain joins TRBV12-3 or TRBV12-4 and TRBJ1-2; D gene unclear. V shed 3 bases and J shed 5 bases, with 10 bases lying between them. The CDR3 sequence is 13 residues long. CDR3 sequence (DNA): TGTGCCAGCAGTTTGCCACTAGGGTATGGCTACACCTTC. This gives the protein CASSLPLGYGYTF.

This chain connects TRBV6-5 to TRBJ1-5; TRBD1 aligns across 8 bases. Germline V gives CDR1 MNHEY, CDR2 SVGAGI. The CDR3 consists of 14 residues. The V gene end was trimmed by 6 bases and the J gene end by 2 bases; junction bases not matched to a gene: 3. For the CDR3, the DNA is TGTGCCAGCAGAAAACAGGGGGGCAATCAGCCCCAGCATTTT. The encoded protein is CASRKQGGNQPQHF.

The chain carries TRBV9 and TRBJ2-7; TRBD2 matches at 11 bases. Trimming at V came to 4 bases and at J to 3 bases, leaving 9 bases not matched to a gene. The CDR3 runs 16 residues. Germline V gene sequence: CDR1 SGDLS, CDR2 YYNGEE. CDR3 nucleotide sequence: TGTGCCAGCAGCCCCAGTAGCGGGAGGGAACTCTACGAGCAGTACTTC. This gives the protein CASSPSSGRELYEQYF.